The clone carrying this T cell receptor (beta chain) has at least ten counts. Antigen: not known. Mouse gene names apply. The read ends 3 residues shy of where the CDR3 ends; the end is completed using the germline J gene. Following RNA extraction, reverse transcription yielded cDNA that acted as the sequencing template. The protocol was immunoSEQ multiplex PCR, while the TCRdb copy is restricted to in-frame clones and leaves out a portion. This repertoire holds over 5,500 clones, and none appear only once. This sample stems from a study of CD8+ T cells in alopecia areata. Study-wide context: Skin was taken from approximately 6-13-month-old C3H/HeJ graft donors that had spontaneous alopecia and grafted onto approximately 6-11-week-old female C3H/HeJ mice. Study-level findings and limits: Against the mouse data, patients shared TCRs less clearly, possibly for HLA reasons.

The sample's time point: mouse skin 6 weeks after grafting, around onset of hair loss. Biopsy of recipient mouse skin occurred at grafting and 3 and 6 weeks later. The CDR3 covers 14 residues. Germline-derived CDR1 and CDR2 are FNHDT and SITEND (reference sequence). Trimming took off 1 base at V and 5 bases at J, with 7 bases between the two ends. The sample in question was skin, obtained at week 6. This clonotype originated in a C3H/HeJ mouse with alopecia areata. The strain is characterized by the MHC haplotype H2-k. The V call is TRBV19, the J call TRBJ1-6; tentative D call: TRBD1 (5 bases). TRBJ1-6 is annotated as an ORF whose role is uncertain. The CDR3 loop is CASSIRGDNSPLYF. Incomplete CDR3 DNA: TGTGCCAGCAGTATAAGAGGGGATAATTCGCCC.